These T cell receptor beta chains were read from a single sample in a study of cytomegalovirus exposure and HLA in healthy donors. Sequencing was performed with immunoSEQ multiplex PCR; in TCRdb, only in-frame clones are kept and a portion is missing. The sample has around 150,000 clones, approximately 73% seen once. Input material: PBMCs. These receptors originate from a man aged 45-65 years in good health and CMV-seronegative. The CDR3 runs from the conserved cysteine through the conserved F or W. The order of the fields is D gene, clone size, J gene, V gene, CDR3 protein, CDR3 DNA. A D gene is named only where the DNA matches it firmly. Clone sizes are given selectively: once, few, many, or a class where the clone is expanded.

d_call: .; clone_size: .; j_call: TRBJ1-5; v_call: TRBV18; cdr3_aa: CASSPSGLGQPQHF; cdr3_nt: TGTGCCAGCTCACCGTCGGGTCTAGGTCAGCCCCAGCATTTT
d_call: .; clone_size: .; j_call: TRBJ2-5; v_call: TRBV5-3; cdr3_aa: CARSSPGPGQETQYF; cdr3_nt: TGTGCCAGAAGCTCCCCCGGACCAGGGCAAGAGACCCAGTACTTC
d_call: TRBD2; clone_size: few; j_call: TRBJ2-1; v_call: TRBV5-6; cdr3_aa: CASSPPKAGVMNEQFF; cdr3_nt: TGTGCCAGCAGCCCGCCCAAGGCGGGGGTAATGAATGAGCAGTTCTTC
d_call: .; clone_size: .; j_call: TRBJ1-3; v_call: TRBV7-6; cdr3_aa: CASSQQGTGNTIYF; cdr3_nt: TGTGCCAGCAGCCAACAGGGAACTGGAAACACCATATATTTT
d_call: TRBD1; clone_size: .; j_call: TRBJ2-7; v_call: TRBV6-1; cdr3_aa: CASSQPGQGANEQYF; cdr3_nt: TGTGCCAGCAGCCAACCGGGACAGGGGGCGAACGAGCAGTACTTC
d_call: TRBD1; clone_size: .; j_call: TRBJ1-3; v_call: TRBV28; cdr3_aa: CASSSGQGLSSGNTIYF; cdr3_nt: TGTGCCAGCAGTTCGGGACAGGGCTTAAGCTCTGGAAACACCATATATTTT
d_call: TRBD2; clone_size: .; j_call: TRBJ2-3; v_call: TRBV6-5; cdr3_aa: CASRTSGGTDTQYF; cdr3_nt: TGTGCCAGCCGGACTAGCGGGGGAACAGATACGCAGTATTTT
d_call: .; clone_size: .; j_call: TRBJ1-1; v_call: TRBV2; cdr3_aa: CASSAQGNTEAFF; cdr3_nt: TGTGCCAGCAGCGCCCAGGGGAACACTGAAGCTTTCTTT
d_call: TRBD1; clone_size: .; j_call: TRBJ1-2; v_call: TRBV29-1; cdr3_aa: CSVDRDSGAYGYTF; cdr3_nt: TGCAGCGTGGACCGGGACAGTGGGGCCTATGGCTACACCTTC
d_call: TRBD1; clone_size: .; j_call: TRBJ1-1; v_call: TRBV15; cdr3_aa: CATSRGGQGNTEAFF; cdr3_nt: TGTGCCACCAGCAGAGGGGGACAGGGGAACACTGAAGCTTTCTTT
d_call: TRBD2; clone_size: few; j_call: TRBJ2-7; v_call: TRBV7-8; cdr3_aa: CASSAKGRGATQYF; cdr3_nt: TGTGCCAGCAGCGCCAAGGGGCGGGGGGCCACGCAGTACTTC
d_call: .; clone_size: .; j_call: TRBJ2-7; v_call: TRBV5-4; cdr3_aa: CASSLPGHSYEQYF; cdr3_nt: TGTGCCAGCAGCTTACCGGGACACAGCTACGAGCAGTACTTC
d_call: .; clone_size: .; j_call: TRBJ2-5; v_call: TRBV20-1; cdr3_aa: CSARQEETQYF; cdr3_nt: TGCAGTGCTAGACAGGAAGAGACCCAGTACTTC
d_call: TRBD1; clone_size: .; j_call: TRBJ1-2; v_call: TRBV5-1; cdr3_aa: CASSLSSNRQGNYGYTF; cdr3_nt: TGCGCCAGCAGCTTGTCGTCTAACAGACAGGGGAACTATGGCTACACCTTC
d_call: .; clone_size: .; j_call: TRBJ1-6; v_call: TRBV4-2; cdr3_aa: CASSQGIDVSGNSPLHF; cdr3_nt: TGTGCCAGCAGCCAAGGGATCGACGTAAGCGGGAATTCACCCCTCCACTTT
d_call: TRBD2; clone_size: .; j_call: TRBJ2-1; v_call: TRBV7-2; cdr3_aa: CASSYETSGGYNEQFF; cdr3_nt: TGTGCCAGCAGCTATGAGACTAGCGGGGGGTACAATGAGCAGTTCTTC
d_call: .; clone_size: .; j_call: TRBJ1-1; v_call: TRBV5-1; cdr3_aa: CASSLEIGNTEAFF; cdr3_nt: TGCGCCAGCAGCTTGGAAATCGGGAACACTGAAGCTTTCTTT
d_call: TRBD2; clone_size: .; j_call: TRBJ2-3; v_call: TRBV19; cdr3_aa: CASTTPRPGLAGGLDTQYF; cdr3_nt: TGTGCCAGTACTACCCCCCGCCCGGGACTAGCGGGGGGGCTAGATACGCAGTATTTT
d_call: TRBD1; clone_size: .; j_call: TRBJ2-3; v_call: TRBV7-7; cdr3_aa: CASSSNRGSDTQYF; cdr3_nt: TGTGCCAGCAGCTCCAACAGGGGATCAGATACGCAGTATTTT
d_call: .; clone_size: .; j_call: TRBJ1-2; v_call: TRBV27; cdr3_aa: CASRTSKYGYTF; cdr3_nt: TGTGCCAGCAGGACTTCCAAGTATGGCTACACCTTC
d_call: TRBD1; clone_size: .; j_call: TRBJ2-3; v_call: TRBV11-3; cdr3_aa: CASSRQGSTDTQYF; cdr3_nt: TGTGCCAGCAGCCGACAGGGAAGCACAGATACGCAGTATTTT
d_call: TRBD1; clone_size: .; j_call: TRBJ2-7; v_call: TRBV6-5; cdr3_aa: CASSYSGQGAYEQYF; cdr3_nt: TGTGCCAGCAGTTACTCGGGACAGGGGGCCTACGAGCAGTACTTT
d_call: TRBD2; clone_size: .; j_call: TRBJ2-3; v_call: TRBV7-6; cdr3_aa: CASSFLGAGGRTDTQYF; cdr3_nt: TGTGCCAGCAGCTTTCTAGGAGCGGGGGGGCGCACAGATACGCAGTATTTT
d_call: .; clone_size: .; j_call: TRBJ1-1; v_call: TRBV7-6; cdr3_aa: CASSSLDTEAFF; cdr3_nt: TGTGCCAGCAGCTCCCTCGACACTGAAGCTTTCTTT
d_call: .; clone_size: few; j_call: TRBJ1-1; v_call: TRBV6-1; cdr3_aa: CASSDFRLEAFF; cdr3_nt: TGTGCCAGCAGTGACTTCCGACTAGAAGCTTTCTTT
d_call: TRBD1; clone_size: .; j_call: TRBJ1-1; v_call: TRBV7-2; cdr3_aa: CASSSPTTGETEAFF; cdr3_nt: TGTGCCAGCAGCTCGCCGACTACAGGGGAAACTGAAGCTTTCTTT
d_call: TRBD2; clone_size: few; j_call: TRBJ2-1; v_call: TRBV5-1; cdr3_aa: CASSLVLAGSYNEQFF; cdr3_nt: TGCGCCAGCAGCTTGGTCCTAGCGGGGTCTTACAATGAGCAGTTCTTC
d_call: TRBD1; clone_size: .; j_call: TRBJ1-2; v_call: TRBV12-5; cdr3_aa: CASGLVQGQVTYGYTF; cdr3_nt: TGTGCTAGTGGTTTGGTACAAGGACAGGTCACCTATGGCTACACCTTC